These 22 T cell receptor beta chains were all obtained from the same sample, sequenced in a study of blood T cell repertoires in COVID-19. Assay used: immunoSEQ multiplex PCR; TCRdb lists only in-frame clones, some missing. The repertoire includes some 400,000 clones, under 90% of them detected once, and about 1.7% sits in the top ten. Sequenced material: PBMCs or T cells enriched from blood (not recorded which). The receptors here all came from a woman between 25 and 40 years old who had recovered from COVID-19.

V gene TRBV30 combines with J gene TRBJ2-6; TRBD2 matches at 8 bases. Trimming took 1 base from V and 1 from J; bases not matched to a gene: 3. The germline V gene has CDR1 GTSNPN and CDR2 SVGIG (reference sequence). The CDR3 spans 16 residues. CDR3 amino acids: CAWSGTGGSGANVLTF. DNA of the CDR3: TGTGCCTGGAGTGGAACGGGGGGGTCTGGGGCCAACGTCCTGACTTTC.

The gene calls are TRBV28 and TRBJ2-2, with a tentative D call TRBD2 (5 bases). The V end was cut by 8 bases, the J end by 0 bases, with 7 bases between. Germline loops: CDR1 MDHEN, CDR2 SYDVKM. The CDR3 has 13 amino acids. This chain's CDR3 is CASGLPNTGELFF. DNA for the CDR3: TGTGCCAGCGGACTCCCGAACACCGGGGAGCTGTTTTTT.

The chain's CDR3 is CASSINGEDVNEKLFF. CDR3 nucleotide sequence: TGTGCCAGCAGTATCAACGGGGAGGACGTTAATGAAAAACTGTTTTTT. The genes are TRBV27 and TRBJ1-4; D call uncertain. CDR3 length: 16 amino acids. Looked up from germline, CDR1 is MNHEY and CDR2 is SMNVEV (reference sequence). Trimming removed 5 bases at V and 4 bases at J, with 17 bases between.

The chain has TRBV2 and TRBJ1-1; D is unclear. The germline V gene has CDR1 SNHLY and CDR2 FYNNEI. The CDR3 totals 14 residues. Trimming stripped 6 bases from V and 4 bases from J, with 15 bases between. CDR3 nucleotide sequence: TGTGCCAGCAGATCCTACACAGTCGCCACTGAAGCTTTCTTT. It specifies CASRSYTVATEAFF.

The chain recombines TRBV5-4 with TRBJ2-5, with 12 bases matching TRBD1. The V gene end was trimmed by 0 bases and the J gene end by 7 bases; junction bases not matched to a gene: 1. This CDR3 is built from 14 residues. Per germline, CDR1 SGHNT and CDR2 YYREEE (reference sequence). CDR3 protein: CASSLGGQGATQYF. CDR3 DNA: TGTGCCAGCAGCTTGGGGGGACAGGGGGCGACCCAGTACTTC.

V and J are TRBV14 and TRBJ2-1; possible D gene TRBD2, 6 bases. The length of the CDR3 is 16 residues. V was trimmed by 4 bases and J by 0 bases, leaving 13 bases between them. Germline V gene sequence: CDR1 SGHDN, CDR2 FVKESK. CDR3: CASSLISGGSYNEQFF. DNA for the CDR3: TGTGCCAGCAGCCTAATTAGCGGAGGCTCCTACAATGAGCAGTTCTTC.

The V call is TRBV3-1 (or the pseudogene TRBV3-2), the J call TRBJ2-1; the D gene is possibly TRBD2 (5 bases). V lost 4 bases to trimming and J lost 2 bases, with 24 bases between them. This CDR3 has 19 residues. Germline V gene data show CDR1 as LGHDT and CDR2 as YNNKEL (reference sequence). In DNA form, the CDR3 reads TGTGCCAGCAGCCGACCCGTCGGGGTTGGCAGTGGGCCCTACAATGAGCAGTTCTTC. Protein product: CASSRPVGVGSGPYNEQFF.

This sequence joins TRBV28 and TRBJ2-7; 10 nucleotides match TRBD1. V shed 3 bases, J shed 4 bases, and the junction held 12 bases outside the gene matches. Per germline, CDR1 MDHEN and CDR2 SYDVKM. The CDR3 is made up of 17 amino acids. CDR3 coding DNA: TGTGCCAGCAGTTTTAACGGACAGGGGGGCCGCACTTACGAGCAGTACTTC. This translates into CASSFNGQGGRTYEQYF.

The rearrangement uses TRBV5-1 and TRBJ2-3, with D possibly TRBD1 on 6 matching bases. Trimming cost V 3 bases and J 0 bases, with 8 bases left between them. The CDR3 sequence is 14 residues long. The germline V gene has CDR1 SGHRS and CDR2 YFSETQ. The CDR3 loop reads CASSSGQSTDTQYF. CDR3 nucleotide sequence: TGCGCCAGCAGCTCGGGACAAAGCACAGATACGCAGTATTTT.

This CDR3 is CASSSPATGGIGELFF. The DNA of the CDR3 is TGTGCCAGCAGCTCCCCCGCTACAGGGGGCATCGGGGAGCTGTTTTTT. The J gene is TRBJ2-2, the V gene TRBV11-1, with TRBD1 matching 9 bases. Germline V gene lookup returns CDR1 SGHAT and CDR2 FQDESV (reference sequence). With V trimmed by 4 bases and J by 7 bases, 10 bases remained unmatched. CDR3 length equals 16 residues.

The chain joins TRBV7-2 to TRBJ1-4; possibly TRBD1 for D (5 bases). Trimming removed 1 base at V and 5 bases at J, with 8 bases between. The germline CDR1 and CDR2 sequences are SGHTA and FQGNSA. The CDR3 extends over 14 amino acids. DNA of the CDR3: TGTGCCAGCAGCTTAGTGCCAGGGAATGAAAAACTGTTTTTT. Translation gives CASSLVPGNEKLFF.

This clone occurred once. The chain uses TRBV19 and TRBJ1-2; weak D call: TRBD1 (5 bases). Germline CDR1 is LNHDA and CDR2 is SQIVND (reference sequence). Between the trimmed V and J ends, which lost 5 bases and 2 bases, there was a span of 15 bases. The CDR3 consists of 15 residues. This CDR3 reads CASSPGQGWNYGYTF. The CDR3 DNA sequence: TGTGCCAGTAGTCCCGGGCAGGGCTGGAACTATGGCTACACCTTC. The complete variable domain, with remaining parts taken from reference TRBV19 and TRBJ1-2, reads DGGITQSPKYLFRKEGQNVTLSCEQNLNHDAMYWYRQDPGQGLRLIYYSQIVNDFQKGDIAEGYSVSREKKESFPLTVTSAQKNPTAFYLCASSPGQGWNYGYTFGSGTRLTVV.

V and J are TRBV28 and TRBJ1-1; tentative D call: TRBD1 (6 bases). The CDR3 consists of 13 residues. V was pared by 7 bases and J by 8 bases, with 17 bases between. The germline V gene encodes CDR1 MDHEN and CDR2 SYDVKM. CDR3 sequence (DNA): TGTGCCAGCACTATGGGGGGGCAGGGCGAAGCTTTCTTT. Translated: CASTMGGQGEAFF.

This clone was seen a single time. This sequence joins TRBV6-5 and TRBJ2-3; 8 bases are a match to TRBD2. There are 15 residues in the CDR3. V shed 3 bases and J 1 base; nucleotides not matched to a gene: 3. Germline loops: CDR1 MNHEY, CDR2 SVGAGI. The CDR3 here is CASSYSGTGTDTQYF. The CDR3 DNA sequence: TGTGCCAGCAGTTATAGCGGGACGGGCACAGATACGCAGTATTTT.

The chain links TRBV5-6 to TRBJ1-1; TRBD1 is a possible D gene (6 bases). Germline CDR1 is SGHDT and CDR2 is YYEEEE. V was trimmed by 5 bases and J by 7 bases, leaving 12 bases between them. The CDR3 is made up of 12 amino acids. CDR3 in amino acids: CASRRGGLEAFF. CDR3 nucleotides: TGTGCCAGCAGGCGGGGGGGCCTTGAAGCTTTCTTT.

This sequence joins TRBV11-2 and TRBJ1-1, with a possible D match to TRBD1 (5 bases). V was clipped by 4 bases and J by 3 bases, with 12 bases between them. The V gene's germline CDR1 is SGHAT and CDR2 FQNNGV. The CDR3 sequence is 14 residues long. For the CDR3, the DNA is TGTGCCAGCAGCTCGGGGGGGTGGTACACTGAAGCTTTCTTT. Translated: CASSSGGWYTEAFF.

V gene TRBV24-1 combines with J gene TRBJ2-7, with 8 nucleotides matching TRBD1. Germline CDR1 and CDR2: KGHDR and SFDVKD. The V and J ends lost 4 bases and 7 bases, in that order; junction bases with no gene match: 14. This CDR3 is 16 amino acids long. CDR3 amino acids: CATSDTPGGKTGEQYF. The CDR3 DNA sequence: TGTGCCACCAGTGACACCCCAGGGGGCAAAACGGGGGAGCAGTACTTC.

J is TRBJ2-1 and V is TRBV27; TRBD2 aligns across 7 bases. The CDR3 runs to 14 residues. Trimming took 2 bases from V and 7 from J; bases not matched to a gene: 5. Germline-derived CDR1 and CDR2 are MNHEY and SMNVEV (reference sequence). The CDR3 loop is CASSLGGRVNEQFF. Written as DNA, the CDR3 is TGTGCCAGCAGTTTAGGGGGGAGGGTAAATGAGCAGTTCTTC.

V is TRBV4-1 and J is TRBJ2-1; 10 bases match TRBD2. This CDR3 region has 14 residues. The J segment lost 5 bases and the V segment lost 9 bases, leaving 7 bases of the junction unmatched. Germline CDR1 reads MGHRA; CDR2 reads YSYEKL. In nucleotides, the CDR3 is TGCGCCAGTTCTTCTAGCGGGAGCCACAATGAGCAGTTCTTC. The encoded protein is CASSSSGSHNEQFF.

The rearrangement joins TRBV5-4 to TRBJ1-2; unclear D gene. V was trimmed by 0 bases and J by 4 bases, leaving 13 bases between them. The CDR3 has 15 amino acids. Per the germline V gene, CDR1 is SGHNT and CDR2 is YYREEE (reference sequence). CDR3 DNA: TGTGCCAGCAGCTTGGAGGGAGGGAGCGGCTATGGCTACACCTTC. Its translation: CASSLEGGSGYGYTF.

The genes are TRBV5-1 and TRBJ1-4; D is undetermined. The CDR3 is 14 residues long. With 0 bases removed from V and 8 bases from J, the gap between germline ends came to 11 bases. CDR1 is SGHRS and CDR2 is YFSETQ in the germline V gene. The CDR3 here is CASSLGISEEKLFF. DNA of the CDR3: TGCGCCAGCAGCTTGGGGATATCGGAGGAAAAACTGTTTTTT.

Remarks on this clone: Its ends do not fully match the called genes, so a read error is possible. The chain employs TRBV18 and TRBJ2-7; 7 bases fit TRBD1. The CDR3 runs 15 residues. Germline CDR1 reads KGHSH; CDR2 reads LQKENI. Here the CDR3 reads CASSPDRTRGYGQYF. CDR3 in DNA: TGTGCCAGCTCACCGGACAGGACGAGGGGGTACGGGCAGTACTTC. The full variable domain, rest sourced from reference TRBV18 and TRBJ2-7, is NAGVMQNPRHLVRRRGQEARLRCSPMKGHSHVYWYRQLPEEGLKFMVYLQKENIIDESGMPKERFSAEFPKEGPSILRIQQVVRGDSAAYFCASSPDRTRGYGQYFGPGTRLTVT.